A single TCR beta chain is shown here with its context. This record belongs to a study of OX40 agonist ivuxolimab in advanced cancers. Across the study: Hepatocellular carcinoma, melanoma, renal cell or head and neck cancer was diagnosed in the dose-escalation patients. Cohort: roughly 79% men, mean age 60, aged roughly 23 to 79. Earlier anti-PD-1, anti-PD-L1 or anti-CTLA-4 therapy was permitted; around 40% had received some.

The assay was immunoSEQ multiplex PCR, and TCRdb's table has in-frame clones only and misses some. This sample yields about 50,000 clones, of which about 93% are seen a single time; around 24% belongs to the top ten. The specimen was CD4+ or CD8+ T cells sorted from blood, collected in a trial of the OX40 agonist ivuxolimab. The receptor was derived from an adult with an advanced solid tumor such as melanoma, head and neck, liver or kidney cancer.

The DNA of the CDR3 is TGTGCCAGCAGCGGACTCGAATCGAACACCGGGGAGCTGTTTTTT. Its protein product is CASSGLESNTGELFF. This chain joins TRBV27 and TRBJ2-2, with D perhaps TRBD2 (5 bases). The CDR3 extends over 15 amino acids. CDR1 is MNHEY and CDR2 is SMNVEV in the germline V gene (reference sequence). V lost 6 bases and J lost 0, with 11 bases in between.